Below, 23 T cell receptor beta chains from the same sample are listed, as sequenced in a study of early T cells in non-severe SARS-CoV-2 infection. TCRdb analysed the 5' RACE reads with MiXCR anew, one entry per CDR3 protein. Found here are 70,000 to 85,000 distinct CDR3 sequences, about 12% of them singletons; the top ten hold around 2.4%. The material sequenced was whole blood. Receptor source: an adult who was a healthcare worker with PCR-confirmed SARS-CoV-2 infection or an uninfected control (not recorded which).

The V gene is TRBV10-3, the J gene TRBJ2-2; D is unclear. From germline, CDR1 is ENHRY and CDR2 SYGVKD. Deletions cut 3 bases from V and 4 bases from J, with 3 bases between. The CDR3 is made up of 12 amino acids. The chain's CDR3 is CAISDSTGELFF. The CDR3 DNA follows: TGTGCCATCAGTGACTCCACCGGGGAGCTGTTTTTT.

In this sample, this clonotype turned up many times. The chain carries TRBV11-1 and TRBJ1-1, with D unclear. Germline assignment: CDR1 SGHAT and CDR2 FQDESV (reference sequence). CDR3 length: 12 amino acids. Trimming removed 5 bases from V and 4 bases from J, with 8 bases in between. CDR3 sequence (DNA): TGTGCCAGCAGCCCGACCGGCACTGAAGCTTTCTTT. It yields the protein CASSPTGTEAFF.

This clonotype was seen repeatedly, ten times or more. The genes are TRBV5-1 and TRBJ2-1; D perhaps matches TRBD2 (5 bases). CDR3 length equals 19 residues. V lost 5 bases, J lost 0 bases, and 24 bases lay in between. Germline assignment: CDR1 SGHRS and CDR2 YFSETQ. The CDR3 coding sequence is TGCGCCAGCAGTATGGAGTTCTGGACTGCCCAAAGCTCCTACAATGAGCAGTTCTTC. It translates to CASSMEFWTAQSSYNEQFF.

This clonotype was observed many times. The chain has TRBV7-9 and TRBJ2-1; either TRBD1 or TRBD2 may supply D (5 bases each). Germline CDR1 SEHNR, CDR2 FQNEAQ (reference sequence). The CDR3 is made up of 16 amino acids. The V end was cut by 2 bases, the J end by 3 bases, with 14 bases between. The CDR3 is CASSLKGTPSYNEQFF. The CDR3 DNA sequence: TGTGCCAGCAGCTTAAAGGGGACCCCAAGCTACAATGAGCAGTTCTTC.

This chain connects TRBV6-5 to TRBJ1-5; maybe TRBD1 (6 bases). CDR3 length: 15 residues. The V and J ends lost 0 bases and 5 bases respectively, with 11 bases between them. Germline V gene sequence: CDR1 MNHEY, CDR2 SVGAGI. Here the CDR3 reads CASSYSGAGDQPQHF. CDR3 sequence (DNA): TGTGCCAGCAGTTACTCGGGGGCCGGGGATCAGCCCCAGCATTTT.

The table lists this clonotype with many counts. This rearrangement joins TRBV12-3 or TRBV12-4 to TRBJ1-1; D not certain. CDR3 length: 13 residues. Trimming removed 6 bases at V and 0 bases at J, with 8 bases between. CDR3 nucleotide sequence: TGTGCCAGCAGAAAAGAAATGAACACTGAAGCTTTCTTT. It is translated as CASRKEMNTEAFF.

The table lists this clonotype with many counts. The chain uses TRBV29-1 and TRBJ1-1, with 7 bases matching TRBD1. Germline CDR1 reads SQVTM; CDR2 reads ANQGSEA. This CDR3 spans 11 amino acids. Trimming cost V 7 bases and J 4 bases; bases outside gene matches: 3. CDR3 nucleotides: TGCAGCGGACACAGGGGCACTGAAGCTTTCTTT. It codes for CSGHRGTEAFF. Supplemented by reference TRBV29-1 and TRBJ1-1, the full variable domain reads SAVISQKPSRDICQRGTSLTIQCQVDSQVTMMFWYRQQPGQSLTLIATANQGSEATYESGFVIDKFPISRPNLTFSTLTVSNMSPEDSSIYLCSGHRGTEAFFGQGTRLTVV.

This rearrangement joins TRBV20-1 to TRBJ2-1; 7 nucleotides agree with TRBD2. The CDR3 sequence is 13 residues long. V lost 3 bases, J lost 9 bases, and 8 bases stayed unmatched. Germline CDR1 reads DFQATT; CDR2 reads SNEGSKA (reference sequence). The CDR3 DNA follows: TGCAGTGCTAGGGAGCGGGGCAGAGGTGAGCAGTTCTTC. Its protein is CSARERGRGEQFF.

The sample holds many counts of this clonotype. The V and J genes are TRBV5-5 and TRBJ1-5; a weak D match, TRBD1 (5 bases). CDR1 is SGHKS, CDR2 YYEKEE, per germline (reference sequence). V dropped 0 bases and J dropped 4 bases, with 8 bases sitting between them. This CDR3 is built from 14 residues. For the CDR3, the DNA is TGTGCCAGCAGCTTGGAGAGGGGAAATCAGCCCCAGCATTTT. As protein: CASSLERGNQPQHF. Filled out from reference TRBV5-5 and TRBJ1-5, the complete variable domain reads DAGVTQSPTHLIKTRGQQVTLRCSPISGHKSVSWYQQVLGQGPQFIFQYYEKEERGRGNFPDRFSARQFPNYSSELNVNALLLGDSALYLCASSLERGNQPQHFGDGTRLSIL.

The rearrangement links TRBV27 to TRBJ1-1; D unresolved. This CDR3 has 11 residues. Germline CDR1 and CDR2: MNHEY and SMNVEV (reference sequence). Trimming removed 6 bases from V and 7 bases from J, with 9 bases in between. CDR3 nucleotides: TGTGCCAGCAGCTGGGGAGGTGAAGCTTTCTTT. This translates into CASSWGGEAFF.

This clonotype has a count of ten or more. V usage is TRBV9 and J usage is TRBJ1-2; possible D gene TRBD1, 5 bases. Germline assignment: CDR1 SGDLS and CDR2 YYNGEE. This CDR3 spans 13 amino acids. V was cut by 0 bases and J by 5 bases, with 8 bases left in between. The CDR3 here is CASSVGQSYGYTF. CDR3 nucleotides: TGTGCCAGCAGCGTAGGACAGTCATATGGCTACACCTTC.

The chain uses TRBV27 and TRBJ1-1; no definite D call. The CDR3 runs 15 residues. Germline V gives CDR1 MNHEY, CDR2 SMNVEV (reference sequence). V dropped 1 base and J dropped 3 bases, with 12 bases sitting between them. CDR3 sequence reads: CASSLLANWDTEAFF. The CDR3, as DNA: TGTGCCAGCAGTTTATTAGCCAATTGGGACACTGAAGCTTTCTTT.

V and J are TRBV29-1 and TRBJ2-7; D gene unclear. The CDR3 contains 16 residues. V was cut by 4 bases and J by 0 bases, with 19 bases left in between. Germline V lookup: CDR1 SQVTM, CDR2 ANQGSEA. The CDR3, as DNA: TGCAGCGTTGCCCACACGGTGGCTGCGAGCTCCTACGAGCAGTACTTC. Its translation: CSVAHTVAASSYEQYF.

In its sample, this clonotype was seen many times. J is TRBJ2-1 and V is TRBV12-3 or TRBV12-4; no clear D. This CDR3 contains 15 residues. V lost 2 bases to trimming and J lost 6 bases, with 14 bases between them. DNA for the CDR3: TGTGCCAGCAGTTTATCATCCCAATGGGGCAATGAGCAGTTCTTC. It codes for CASSLSSQWGNEQFF.

This clonotype appeared many times. This sequence joins TRBV12-3 or TRBV12-4 and TRBJ2-7; perhaps D is TRBD1 or TRBD2 (5 bases each). This CDR3 contains 15 residues. The germline V and J ends were trimmed by 2 bases and 0 bases, with 11 bases remaining between them. In DNA, the CDR3 is TGTGCCAGCAGTTTATCTGGGACGGTCTCCTACGAGCAGTACTTC. Translated, it gives CASSLSGTVSYEQYF.

V gene TRBV7-8 combines with J gene TRBJ2-4, with TRBD2 identical over 7 bases. Germline trimming cut 1 base from V and 0 bases from J; bases unmatched to any gene: 3. The CDR3 loop spans 16 amino acids. Per the germline V gene, CDR1 is SGHVS and CDR2 is FQNEAQ. This CDR3 is CASSLGTRAAKNIQYF. The DNA of the CDR3 is TGTGCCAGCAGCTTAGGGACTAGGGCAGCCAAAAACATTCAGTACTTC.

This clonotype was observed a handful of times. V is TRBV24-1 and J is TRBJ1-1; TRBD1 aligns across 7 bases. The CDR3 totals 13 residues. Germline CDR1 reads KGHDR; CDR2 reads SFDVKD. Trimming removed 7 bases from V and 3 bases from J; junction bases left unmatched: 4. CDR3 region: CATRHRGYTEAFF. The CDR3 nucleotides are TGTGCCACCAGGCACAGGGGATACACTGAAGCTTTCTTT.

This clonotype was detected ten times or more. This chain joins TRBV5-1 and TRBJ1-4, with TRBD1 identical over 9 bases. Looked up from germline, CDR1 is SGHRS and CDR2 is YFSETQ. Trimming cost V 4 bases and J 7 bases; bases outside gene matches: 5. CDR3 size: 14 residues. CDR3 residues: CASSQGQGCEKLFF. The CDR3 DNA reads TGCGCCAGCAGCCAGGGACAGGGTTGTGAAAAACTGTTTTTT.

The rearrangement joins TRBV3-1 to TRBJ1-6; TRBD1 is a possible D gene (6 bases). The CDR3 spans 16 residues. CDR1 LGHDT and CDR2 YNNKEL come from the germline V gene (reference sequence). Trimming removed 0 bases at V and 6 bases at J, with 12 bases between. The CDR3 protein is CASSQDRRRGNSPLHF. Written as DNA, the CDR3 is TGTGCCAGCAGCCAAGATCGGCGCAGGGGTAATTCACCCCTCCACTTT.

This clonotype has a count of ten or more. This chain connects TRBV18 to TRBJ2-1; TRBD1 aligns across 11 bases. CDR3 length: 14 residues. CDR1 is KGHSH and CDR2 is LQKENI in the germline V gene. Trimming took 3 bases from V and 10 from J; bases not matched to a gene: 5. CDR3 amino acids: CASSPGTGGLEQFF. The CDR3 DNA is TGTGCCAGCTCACCCGGGACAGGGGGATTGGAGCAGTTCTTC.

The chain carries TRBV5-1 and TRBJ2-6; TRBD1 matches 9 bases. V shed 4 bases and J 0 bases; nucleotides not matched to a gene: 8. This CDR3 region has 18 residues. Germline CDR1 reads SGHRS; CDR2 reads YFSETQ. CDR3 bases: TGCGCCAGCAGCACCGGGACAGGGTTCAACTCTGGGGCCAACGTCCTGACTTTC. This encodes CASSTGTGFNSGANVLTF. The full variable domain, its missing parts supplied by reference TRBV5-1 and TRBJ2-6, is KAGVTQTPRYLIKTRGQQVTLSCSPISGHRSVSWYQQTPGQGLQFLFEYFSETQRNKGNFPGRFSGRQFSNSRSEMNVSTLELGDSALYLCASSTGTGFNSGANVLTFGAGSRLTVL.

In this sample, this clonotype turned up many times. The chain couples TRBV28 to TRBJ1-1; the D is unclear. V lost 1 base to trimming and J lost 0 bases, with 9 bases between them. Germline V gives CDR1 MDHEN, CDR2 SYDVKM. This CDR3 contains 15 residues. The CDR3 nucleotides read TGTGCCAGCAGTTTATACGGCAGTTTGAACACTGAAGCTTTCTTT. Translating it yields CASSLYGSLNTEAFF.

This clonotype was recorded many times. The V and J genes are TRBV14 and TRBJ2-3; tentatively, D is TRBD2 (5 bases). The CDR3 sequence is 14 residues long. CDR1 SGHDN and CDR2 FVKESK come from the germline V gene. V dropped 0 bases and J dropped 7 bases, with 11 bases sitting between them. The DNA for the CDR3 is TGTGCCAGCAGCCAAGATCCGAGGGTTAATACGCAGTATTTT. It codes for CASSQDPRVNTQYF.